The T cell receptor beta chain described here comes from a study of tissue T cells after allogeneic stem cell transplantation. General study results and limits: Shared clones across patients were few; motif clustering revealed tissue-specific shared signatures. Anatomically similar tissues had similar TCR repertoires within each patient.

In this sample, this clone is medium-sized. Its antigen remains unidentified. The germline and genes are mouse ones. The read comes to an end 1 residue before the CDR3 does, leaving the germline J gene to fill in the end. Time point described: mouse harvest day 14 after allogeneic transplant. Tail vein injection delivered 10^7 T-cell-depleted bone marrow cells and 10^6 splenic CD5+ T cells. Mice had MHC-mismatched B6 into BALB/c GVHD, sampled day 7 or 14. Data came from immunoSEQ multiplex PCR; TCRdb stores just in-frame clones and leaves some out. The table records 3,100 or so clones, around 42% of them present only once. CDR1 and CDR2 from the germline V gene are KGHPV and FQNQEV (reference sequence). This CDR3 comprises 13 residues. Trimming took 4 bases from V and 1 from J, leaving 5 bases between them.

This TCR was sampled from a female BALB/c mouse given C57BL/6 T cells with graft-versus-host disease after an allogeneic hematopoietic cell transplant. Sequenced: gut tissue. The chain recombines TRBV26 with TRBJ2-1, with D uncertain. The part of the CDR3 DNA that was read is TGTGCCAGCAGTCAAGAAAACTATGCTGAGCAGTTC. This translates into CASSQENYAEQF. The whole CDR3 protein reads CASSQENYAEQFF.